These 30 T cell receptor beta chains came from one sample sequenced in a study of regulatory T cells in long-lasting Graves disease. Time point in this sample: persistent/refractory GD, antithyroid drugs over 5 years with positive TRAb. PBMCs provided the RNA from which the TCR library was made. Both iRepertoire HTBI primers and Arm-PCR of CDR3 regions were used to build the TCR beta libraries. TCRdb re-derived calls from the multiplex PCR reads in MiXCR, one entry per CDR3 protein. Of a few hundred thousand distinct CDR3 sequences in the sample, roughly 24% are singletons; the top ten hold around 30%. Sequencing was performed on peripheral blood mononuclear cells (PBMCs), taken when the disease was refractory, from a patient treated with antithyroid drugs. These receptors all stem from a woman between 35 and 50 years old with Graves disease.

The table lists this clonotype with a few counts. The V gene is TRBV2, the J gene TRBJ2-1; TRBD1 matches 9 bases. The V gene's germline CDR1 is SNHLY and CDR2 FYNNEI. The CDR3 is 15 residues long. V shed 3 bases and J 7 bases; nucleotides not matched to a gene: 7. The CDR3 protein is CASSEGGTGRNEQFF. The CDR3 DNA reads TGTGCCAGCAGTGAGGGGGGGACAGGGCGGAATGAGCAGTTCTTC.

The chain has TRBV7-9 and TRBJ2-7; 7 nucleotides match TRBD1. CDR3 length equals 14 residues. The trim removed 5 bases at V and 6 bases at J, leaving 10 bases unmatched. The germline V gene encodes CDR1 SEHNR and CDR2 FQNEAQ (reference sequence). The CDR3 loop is CASSLRQGWGEQYF. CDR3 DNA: TGTGCCAGCAGCCTGCGACAGGGCTGGGGCGAGCAGTACTTC.

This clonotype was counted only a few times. CDR3 DNA: TGTGCCAGCAGTGAGCCTCCGGGACTGCGGGAGCAGTTCTTC. Amino acid sequence: CASSEPPGLREQFF. The chain couples TRBV2 to TRBJ2-1; D perhaps matches TRBD2 (6 bases). Per the germline V gene, CDR1 is SNHLY and CDR2 is FYNNEI. This CDR3 region has 14 residues. Trimming took off 3 bases at V and 10 bases at J, with 16 bases between the two ends.

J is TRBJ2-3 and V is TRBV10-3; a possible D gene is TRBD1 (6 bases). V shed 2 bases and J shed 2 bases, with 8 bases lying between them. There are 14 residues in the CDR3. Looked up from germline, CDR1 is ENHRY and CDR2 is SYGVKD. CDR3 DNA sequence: TGTGCCATCAGTGAGGGACAGCACACAGATACGCAGTATTTT. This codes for CAISEGQHTDTQYF.

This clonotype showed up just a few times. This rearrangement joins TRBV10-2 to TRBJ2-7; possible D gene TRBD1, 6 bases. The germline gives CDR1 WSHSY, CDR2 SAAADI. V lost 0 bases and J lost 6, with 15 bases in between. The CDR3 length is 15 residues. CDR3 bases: TGCGCCAGCAGTGAGTCGAAGGGGGTTGGCGGCGAGCAGTACTTC. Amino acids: CASSESKGVGGEQYF.

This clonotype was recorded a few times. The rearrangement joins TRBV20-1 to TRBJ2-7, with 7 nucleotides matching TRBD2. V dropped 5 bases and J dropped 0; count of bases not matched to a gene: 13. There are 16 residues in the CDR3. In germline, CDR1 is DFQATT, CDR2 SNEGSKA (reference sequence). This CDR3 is CSASDTAGRSSYEQYF. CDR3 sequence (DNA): TGCAGTGCTTCAGACACAGCGGGAAGAAGCTCCTACGAGCAGTACTTC.

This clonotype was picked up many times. The CDR3 DNA reads TGTGCCAGCTACCCTCGAGACTCAAGGGGGGGCGAAAAACTGTTTTTT. Encoded protein: CASYPRDSRGGEKLFF. The chain is built from TRBV28 and TRBJ1-4; perhaps TRBD1 as D (6 bases). Per the germline V gene, CDR1 is MDHEN and CDR2 is SYDVKM. Trimming pared 8 bases from V and 8 bases from J, leaving 24 bases between. There are 16 residues in the CDR3.

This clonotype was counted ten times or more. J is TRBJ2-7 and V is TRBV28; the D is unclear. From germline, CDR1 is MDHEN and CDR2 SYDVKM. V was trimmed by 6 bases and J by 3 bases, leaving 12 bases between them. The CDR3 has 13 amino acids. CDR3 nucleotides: TGTGCCAGCAGCTGGGCGTCCTACTACGAGCAGTACTTC. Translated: CASSWASYYEQYF.

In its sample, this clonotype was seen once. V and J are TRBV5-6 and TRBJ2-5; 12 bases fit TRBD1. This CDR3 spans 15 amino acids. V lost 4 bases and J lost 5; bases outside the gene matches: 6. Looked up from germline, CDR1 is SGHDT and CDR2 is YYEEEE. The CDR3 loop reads CASSTLGQGAETQYF. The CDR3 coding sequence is TGTGCCAGCAGCACCCTGGGACAGGGGGCTGAGACCCAGTACTTC.

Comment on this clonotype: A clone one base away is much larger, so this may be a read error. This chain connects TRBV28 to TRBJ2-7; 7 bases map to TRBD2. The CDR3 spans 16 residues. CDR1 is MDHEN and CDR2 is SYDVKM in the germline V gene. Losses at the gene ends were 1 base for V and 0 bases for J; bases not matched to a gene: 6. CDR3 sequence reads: CASSLFAGDGSYEQYF. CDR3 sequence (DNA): TGTGCCAGCAGTTTATTTGCGGGAGACGGCTCCTACGAGCAGTACTTC.

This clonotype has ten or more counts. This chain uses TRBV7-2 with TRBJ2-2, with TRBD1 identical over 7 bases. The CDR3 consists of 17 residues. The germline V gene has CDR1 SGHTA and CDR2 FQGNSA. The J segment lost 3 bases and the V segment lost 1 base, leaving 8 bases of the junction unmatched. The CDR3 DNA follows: TGTGCCAGCAGCTTAGTTGGGGACAGAAGCGACACCGGGGAGCTGTTTTTT. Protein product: CASSLVGDRSDTGELFF.

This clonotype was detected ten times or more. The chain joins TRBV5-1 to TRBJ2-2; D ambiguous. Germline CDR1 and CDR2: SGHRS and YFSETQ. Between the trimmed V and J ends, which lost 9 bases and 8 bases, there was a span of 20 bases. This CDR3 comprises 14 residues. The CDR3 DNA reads TGCGCCACCTCTTTGGATTTTACGCCAGGGGAGCTGTTTTTT. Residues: CATSLDFTPGELFF. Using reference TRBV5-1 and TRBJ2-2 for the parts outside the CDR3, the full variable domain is KAGVTQTPRYLIKTRGQQVTLSCSPISGHRSVSWYQQTPGQGLQFLFEYFSETQRNKGNFPGRFSGRQFSNSRSEMNVSTLELGDSALYLCATSLDFTPGELFFGEGSRLTVL.

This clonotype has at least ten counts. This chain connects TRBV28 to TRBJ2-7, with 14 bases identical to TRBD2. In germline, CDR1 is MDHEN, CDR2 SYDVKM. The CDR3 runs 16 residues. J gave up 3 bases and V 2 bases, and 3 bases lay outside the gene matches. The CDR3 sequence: CASSLPGTSGSYEQYF. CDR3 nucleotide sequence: TGTGCCAGCAGTTTACCCGGGACTAGCGGGAGCTACGAGCAGTACTTC.

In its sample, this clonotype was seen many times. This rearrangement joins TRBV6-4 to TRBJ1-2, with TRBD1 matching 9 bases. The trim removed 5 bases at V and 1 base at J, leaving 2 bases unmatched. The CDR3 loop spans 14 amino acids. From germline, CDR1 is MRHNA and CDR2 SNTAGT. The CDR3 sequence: CASSPGQGNYGYTF. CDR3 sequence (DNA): TGTGCCAGCAGTCCGGGACAGGGTAACTATGGCTACACCTTC.

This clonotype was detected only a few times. The CDR3 is CASSLTSGSTDEQFF. The CDR3 DNA reads as TGTGCCAGCAGCTTAACTAGCGGGAGCACGGATGAGCAGTTCTTC. J is TRBJ2-1 and V is TRBV11-2; TRBD2 matches at 11 bases. With 2 bases clipped from V and 8 bases from J, the junction kept 5 bases outside the gene matches. This CDR3 contains 15 residues. CDR1 and CDR2 from the germline V gene are SGHAT and FQNNGV.

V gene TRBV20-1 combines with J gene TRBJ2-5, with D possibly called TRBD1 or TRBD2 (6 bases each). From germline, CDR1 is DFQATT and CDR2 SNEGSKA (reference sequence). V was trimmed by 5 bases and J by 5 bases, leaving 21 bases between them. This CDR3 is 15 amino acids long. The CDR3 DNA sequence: TGCAGTGCTTGGGGGGCGGGGCCCTCGCGGGAGACCCAGTACTTC. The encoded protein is CSAWGAGPSRETQYF.

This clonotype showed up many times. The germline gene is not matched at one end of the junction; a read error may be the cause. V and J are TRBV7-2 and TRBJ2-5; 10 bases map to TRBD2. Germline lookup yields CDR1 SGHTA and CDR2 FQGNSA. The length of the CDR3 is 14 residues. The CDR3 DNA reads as TGTGCCAGCAGCTCGACTAGCGGGCAAGGGACCCAGTACTTC. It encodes CASSSTSGQGTQYF. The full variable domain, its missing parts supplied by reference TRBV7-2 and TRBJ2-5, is GAGVSQSPSNKVTEKGKDVELRCDPISGHTALYWYRQSLGQGLEFLIYFQGNSAPDKSGLPSDRFSAERTGGSVSTLTIQRTQQEDSAVYLCASSSTSGQGTQYFGPGTRLLVL.

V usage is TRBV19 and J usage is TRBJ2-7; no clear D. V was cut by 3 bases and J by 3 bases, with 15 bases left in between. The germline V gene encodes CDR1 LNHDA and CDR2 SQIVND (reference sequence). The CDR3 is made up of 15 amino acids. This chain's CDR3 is CASSIGSRSGYEQYF. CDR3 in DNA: TGTGCCAGTAGTATTGGGTCTAGGAGTGGCTACGAGCAGTACTTC. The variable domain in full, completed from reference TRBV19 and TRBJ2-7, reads DGGITQSPKYLFRKEGQNVTLSCEQNLNHDAMYWYRQDPGQGLRLIYYSQIVNDFQKGDIAEGYSVSREKKESFPLTVTSAQKNPTAFYLCASSIGSRSGYEQYFGPGTRLTVT.

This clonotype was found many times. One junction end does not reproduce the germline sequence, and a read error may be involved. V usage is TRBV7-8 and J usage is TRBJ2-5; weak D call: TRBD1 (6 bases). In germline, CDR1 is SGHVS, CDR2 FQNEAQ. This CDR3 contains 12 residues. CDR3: CASSLLDSPRDF. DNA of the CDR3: TGTGCCAGCAGCTTGCTGGACAGCCCGAGGGACTTC.

CDR3 in DNA: TGTGCCAGCAGCATGGGCGGCCGTTTTAACTATGGCTACACCTTC. Its protein product is CASSMGGRFNYGYTF. J is TRBJ1-2 and V is TRBV14; unclear D gene. Germline CDR1 SGHDN, CDR2 FVKESK. CDR3 length: 15 residues. V shed 5 bases and J shed 1 base, with 14 bases lying between them.

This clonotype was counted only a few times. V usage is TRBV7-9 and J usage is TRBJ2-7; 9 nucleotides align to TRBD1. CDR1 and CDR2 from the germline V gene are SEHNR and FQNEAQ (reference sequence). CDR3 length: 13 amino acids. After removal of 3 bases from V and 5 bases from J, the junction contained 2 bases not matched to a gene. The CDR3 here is CASSFTGGDEQYF. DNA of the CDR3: TGTGCCAGCAGCTTTACAGGGGGCGACGAGCAGTACTTC.

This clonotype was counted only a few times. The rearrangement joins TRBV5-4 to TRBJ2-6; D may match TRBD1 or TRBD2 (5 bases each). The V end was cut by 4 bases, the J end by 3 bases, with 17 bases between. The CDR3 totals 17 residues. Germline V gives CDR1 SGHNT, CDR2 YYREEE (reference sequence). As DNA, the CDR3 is TGTGCCAGCAGCAAATCCGGGGCCCTATATGGGGCCAACGTCCTGACTTTC. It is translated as CASSKSGALYGANVLTF.

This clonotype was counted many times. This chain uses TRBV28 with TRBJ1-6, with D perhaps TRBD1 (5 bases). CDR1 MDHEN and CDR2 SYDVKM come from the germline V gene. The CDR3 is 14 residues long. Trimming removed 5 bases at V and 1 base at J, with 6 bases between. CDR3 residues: CASSGGSYNSPLHF. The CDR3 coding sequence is TGTGCCAGCAGTGGGGGGTCCTATAATTCACCCCTCCACTTT.

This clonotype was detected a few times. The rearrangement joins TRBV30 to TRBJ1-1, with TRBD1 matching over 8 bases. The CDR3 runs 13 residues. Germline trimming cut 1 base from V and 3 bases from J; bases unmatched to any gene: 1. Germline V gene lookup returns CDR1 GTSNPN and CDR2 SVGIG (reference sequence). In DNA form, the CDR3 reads TGTGCCTGGAGTGCGACAGGGGACACTGAAGCTTTCTTT. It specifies CAWSATGDTEAFF.

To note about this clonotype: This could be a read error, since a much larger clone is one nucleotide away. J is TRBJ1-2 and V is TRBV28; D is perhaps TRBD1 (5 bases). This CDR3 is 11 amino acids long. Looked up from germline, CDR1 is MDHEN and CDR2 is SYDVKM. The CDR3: CASNLGASYTF. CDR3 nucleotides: TGTGCCAGCAATTTAGGGGCGTCCTACACCTTC.

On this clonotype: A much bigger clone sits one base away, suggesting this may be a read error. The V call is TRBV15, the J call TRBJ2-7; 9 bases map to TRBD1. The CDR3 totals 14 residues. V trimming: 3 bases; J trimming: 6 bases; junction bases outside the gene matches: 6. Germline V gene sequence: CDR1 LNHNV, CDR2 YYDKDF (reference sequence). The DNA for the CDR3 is TGTGCCACCAGCAGGGAGGACAGGGGCCGCGAGCAGTACTTC. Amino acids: CATSREDRGREQYF.

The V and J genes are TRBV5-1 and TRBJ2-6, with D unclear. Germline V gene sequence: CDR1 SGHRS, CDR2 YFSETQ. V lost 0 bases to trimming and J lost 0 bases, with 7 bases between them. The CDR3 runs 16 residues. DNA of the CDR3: TGCGCCAGCAGCTTGGTGGTTGGCTCTGGGGCCAACGTCCTGACTTTC. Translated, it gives CASSLVVGSGANVLTF.

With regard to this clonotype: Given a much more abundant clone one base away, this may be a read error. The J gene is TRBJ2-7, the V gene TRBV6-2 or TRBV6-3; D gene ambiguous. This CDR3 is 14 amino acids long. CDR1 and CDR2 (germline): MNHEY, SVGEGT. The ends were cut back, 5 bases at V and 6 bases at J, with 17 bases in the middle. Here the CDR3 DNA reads TGTGCCAGCAGTGACGACTGGGTCTCTCGCGAGCAGTACTTC. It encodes CASSDDWVSREQYF.

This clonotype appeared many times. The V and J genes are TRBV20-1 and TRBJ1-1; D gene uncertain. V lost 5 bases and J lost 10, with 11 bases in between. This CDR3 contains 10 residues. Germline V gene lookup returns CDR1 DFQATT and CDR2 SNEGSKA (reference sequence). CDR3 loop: CSAPIFRAFF. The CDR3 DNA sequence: TGCAGTGCTCCGATCTTTCGAGCTTTCTTT.

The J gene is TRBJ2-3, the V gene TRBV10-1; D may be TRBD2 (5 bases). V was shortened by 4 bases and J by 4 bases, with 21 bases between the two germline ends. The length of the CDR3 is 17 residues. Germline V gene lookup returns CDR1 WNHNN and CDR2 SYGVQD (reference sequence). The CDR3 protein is CASSGNFTGLGADTQYF. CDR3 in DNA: TGCGCCAGCAGTGGCAACTTTACCGGACTGGGAGCAGATACGCAGTATTTT.